The rows below give T cell receptor beta chains drawn from one sample of a study of T cell repertoires in cytomegalovirus infection. TCRdb analysed the reads with MiXCR anew, one entry per CDR3 protein. The sample holds 210,000 or so distinct CDR3 sequences; approximately 6.7% are singletons and the top ten take about 6%. The source material was PBMCs. The receptors come from a human donor in good health (CMV status not recorded). Some clones in this sample may be carry-over from other donors' samples. CDR3s include the opening cysteine and the closing phenylalanine or tryptophan. Fields, in order: V gene, J gene, D gene, CDR3 protein. A D gene is named only where the DNA matches it firmly.

v_call: TRBV28
j_call: TRBJ2-2
d_call: -
cdr3_aa: CASSLLRVSSTGELFF

v_call: TRBV29-1
j_call: TRBJ1-2
d_call: TRBD1
cdr3_aa: CSVDRERIYGYTF

v_call: TRBV6-5
j_call: TRBJ2-1
d_call: -
cdr3_aa: CASGGPQVYNEQFF

v_call: TRBV6-2/TRBV6-3
j_call: TRBJ2-5
d_call: -
cdr3_aa: CASSYSRVQETQYF

v_call: TRBV20-1
j_call: TRBJ1-5
d_call: -
cdr3_aa: CSARRREQPQHF

v_call: TRBV20-1
j_call: TRBJ1-2
d_call: -
cdr3_aa: CSARATGLLNYGYTF

v_call: TRBV20-1
j_call: TRBJ1-2
d_call: TRBD1
cdr3_aa: CSADRTGNYGYTF

v_call: TRBV12-3/TRBV12-4
j_call: TRBJ2-4
d_call: -
cdr3_aa: CASTMSIQGAQYF

v_call: TRBV5-5
j_call: TRBJ2-3
d_call: TRBD1
cdr3_aa: CASSLTGGWDTQYF

v_call: TRBV7-9
j_call: TRBJ2-5
d_call: -
cdr3_aa: CASSRQSGLKETQYF

v_call: TRBV6-2/TRBV6-3
j_call: TRBJ1-5
d_call: -
cdr3_aa: CASSYSEGSNQPQHF

v_call: TRBV7-8
j_call: TRBJ1-2
d_call: -
cdr3_aa: CASSFEEAIRGYTF

v_call: TRBV6-2/TRBV6-3
j_call: TRBJ2-7
d_call: -
cdr3_aa: CASSILQQAYEQYF

v_call: TRBV2
j_call: TRBJ2-7
d_call: -
cdr3_aa: CASTTHLLTVSPRF

v_call: TRBV6-2/TRBV6-3
j_call: TRBJ2-7
d_call: -
cdr3_aa: CASIDPGGYEQYF

v_call: TRBV7-3
j_call: TRBJ1-1
d_call: -
cdr3_aa: CASSLNSLNTEAFF

v_call: TRBV7-2
j_call: TRBJ2-7
d_call: -
cdr3_aa: CASSLLGTTFNYEQYF

v_call: TRBV29-1
j_call: TRBJ2-5
d_call: -
cdr3_aa: CSVESWKETQYF

v_call: TRBV7-8
j_call: TRBJ2-1
d_call: -
cdr3_aa: CASSQMEGASSYNEQFF

v_call: TRBV5-6
j_call: TRBJ1-1
d_call: -
cdr3_aa: CASSLRPGLNTEAFF

v_call: TRBV7-2
j_call: TRBJ1-1
d_call: -
cdr3_aa: CASSFSLGRRKNTEAFF

v_call: TRBV29-1
j_call: TRBJ2-5
d_call: -
cdr3_aa: CSVDPYQETQYF

v_call: TRBV29-1
j_call: TRBJ1-2
d_call: -
cdr3_aa: CSVEEGRDGYTF

v_call: TRBV7-2
j_call: TRBJ1-2
d_call: -
cdr3_aa: CASSHYRGERGYTF

v_call: TRBV20-1
j_call: TRBJ1-5
d_call: -
cdr3_aa: CSARWTADQPQHF

v_call: TRBV28
j_call: TRBJ1-3
d_call: -
cdr3_aa: CASSPGDTRGGNTIYF

v_call: TRBV29-1
j_call: TRBJ1-2
d_call: -
cdr3_aa: CSVLVGAFYGYTF

v_call: TRBV28
j_call: TRBJ2-5
d_call: -
cdr3_aa: CASSFSVETQYF

v_call: TRBV30
j_call: TRBJ1-2
d_call: -
cdr3_aa: CAWGSAGYTF

v_call: TRBV20-1
j_call: TRBJ1-1
d_call: TRBD1
cdr3_aa: CSATKDRANTEAFF

v_call: TRBV10-2
j_call: TRBJ1-5
d_call: TRBD1
cdr3_aa: CASTPWDRGLVQPQHF

v_call: TRBV29-1
j_call: TRBJ2-6
d_call: TRBD2
cdr3_aa: CSVGAGGLGANVLTF

v_call: TRBV19
j_call: TRBJ1-5
d_call: -
cdr3_aa: CASSSRTGVVGQPQHF

v_call: TRBV7-9
j_call: TRBJ1-4
d_call: -
cdr3_aa: CASSTGTGAIDEKLFF

v_call: TRBV20-1
j_call: TRBJ2-3
d_call: TRBD2
cdr3_aa: CSARELAGGVTDTQYF

v_call: TRBV20-1
j_call: TRBJ1-2
d_call: -
cdr3_aa: CSAITENYGYTF

v_call: TRBV5-1
j_call: TRBJ2-7
d_call: -
cdr3_aa: CASSLFPGQGYTYEQYF

v_call: TRBV15
j_call: TRBJ1-1
d_call: -
cdr3_aa: CATSRGFLAEAFF

v_call: TRBV14
j_call: TRBJ1-2
d_call: -
cdr3_aa: CASSQTNPAQGGYTF

v_call: TRBV7-2
j_call: TRBJ2-7
d_call: TRBD1
cdr3_aa: CASSLVGAGGSYEQYF

v_call: TRBV12-3/TRBV12-4
j_call: TRBJ1-1
d_call: -
cdr3_aa: CASRGRLNTEAFF

v_call: TRBV7-9
j_call: TRBJ1-2
d_call: TRBD1
cdr3_aa: CASSRQGGNYGYTF

v_call: TRBV7-2
j_call: TRBJ1-1
d_call: TRBD1
cdr3_aa: CASSSVRTGRSTEAFF

v_call: TRBV9
j_call: TRBJ2-3
d_call: TRBD2
cdr3_aa: CASSDPPGTSLGDTQYF

v_call: TRBV12-3/TRBV12-4
j_call: TRBJ1-1
d_call: -
cdr3_aa: CASRLTMNTEAFF

v_call: TRBV5-1
j_call: TRBJ2-5
d_call: -
cdr3_aa: CASSWTLGQETQYF

v_call: TRBV7-2
j_call: TRBJ1-3
d_call: TRBD1
cdr3_aa: CASSFGQATVYGNTIYF

v_call: TRBV7-2
j_call: TRBJ1-5
d_call: -
cdr3_aa: CASSFEGNQPQHF

v_call: TRBV6-1
j_call: TRBJ2-3
d_call: -
cdr3_aa: CASSDTDTQYF

v_call: TRBV7-9
j_call: TRBJ2-5
d_call: TRBD2
cdr3_aa: CASSPPGLAGGSVGTQYF

v_call: TRBV20-1
j_call: TRBJ2-3
d_call: -
cdr3_aa: CSARDLEGTDTQYF

v_call: TRBV28
j_call: TRBJ2-3
d_call: TRBD2
cdr3_aa: CATSGGVSTDTQYF

v_call: TRBV4-2
j_call: TRBJ2-1
d_call: -
cdr3_aa: CASSQDAGTVYNEQFF